The T cell receptor beta chain described here comes from a study of vaccination and CD4 T cells after COVID-19. Study overall: The study drew post-COVID samples a median roughly 110 days after diagnosis (range 35 to 161). At a median around 65 days (range 14 to 241) after dose two, post-vaccine samples were obtained. Points from the study as a whole: For SARS-CoV-2-reactive clonotypes, the median went from around 20 to 38, a nonsignificant increase.

The treatment denotes: approximately 10-day PBMC culture with coronavirus spike peptide pools or control peptides (ViraFEST assay). Sequence data for DNA of cultured CD4+ T cells were generated by the Oncomine TCR Beta short-read assay. The template was genomic DNA from cultured CD4+ T cells. TCRdb ran MiXCR on the PCR reads and lists one entry per CDR3 protein. The sample gives some 15,000 distinct CDR3 sequences, roughly 58% of which show up once; around 12% is in the top ten. With respect to this clonotype: Its target is unknown.

The sequenced sample consisted of CD4+ T cells from blood, cultured in vitro. The receptor was isolated from a human donor who had recovered from COVID-19.

The CDR3 loop reads CSAEATLAGGAIGELFF. The CDR3 region has the DNA TGCAGTGCTGAAGCGACACTAGCGGGAGGCGCTATCGGGGAGCTGTTTTTT. V gene TRBV20-1 combines with J gene TRBJ2-2; 12 nucleotides agree with TRBD2. V was pared by 5 bases and J by 7 bases, with 14 bases of the junction left unmatched. CDR1 is DFQATT and CDR2 is SNEGSKA in the germline V gene (reference sequence). This CDR3 contains 17 residues.